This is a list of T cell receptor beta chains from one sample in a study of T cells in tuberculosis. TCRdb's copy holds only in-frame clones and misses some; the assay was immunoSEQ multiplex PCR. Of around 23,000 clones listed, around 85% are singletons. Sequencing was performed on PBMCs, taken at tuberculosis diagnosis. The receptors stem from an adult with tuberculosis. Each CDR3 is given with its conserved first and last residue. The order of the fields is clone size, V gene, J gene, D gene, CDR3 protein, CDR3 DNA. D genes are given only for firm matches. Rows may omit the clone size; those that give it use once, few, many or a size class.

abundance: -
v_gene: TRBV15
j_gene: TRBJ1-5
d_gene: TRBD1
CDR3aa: CATSYGTASNQPQHF
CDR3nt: TGTGCCACCAGCTATGGGACAGCCAGCAATCAGCCCCAGCATTTT

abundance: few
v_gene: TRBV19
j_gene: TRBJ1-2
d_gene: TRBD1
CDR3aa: CASSSQGQGSNGYTF
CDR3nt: TGTGCCAGTAGTAGCCAGGGACAGGGTAGCAATGGCTACACCTTC

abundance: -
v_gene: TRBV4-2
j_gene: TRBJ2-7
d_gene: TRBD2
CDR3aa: CASSQDRRGRAGVDEQYF
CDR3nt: TGTGCCAGCAGCCAAGATCGGCGCGGGAGGGCCGGGGTAGATGAGCAGTACTTC

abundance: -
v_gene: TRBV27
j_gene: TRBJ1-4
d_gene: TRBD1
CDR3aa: CASSSGQGATNEKLFF
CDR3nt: TGTGCCAGCAGTTCGGGACAGGGAGCAACTAATGAAAAACTGTTTTTT

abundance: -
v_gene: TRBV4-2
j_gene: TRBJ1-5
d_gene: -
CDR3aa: CASSQNAGKTDQPQHF
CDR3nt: TGTGCCAGCAGCCAAAACGCGGGGAAAACCGATCAGCCCCAGCATTTT

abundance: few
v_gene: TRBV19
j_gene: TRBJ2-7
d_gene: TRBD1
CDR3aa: CASSISGQGASPLVYEQYF
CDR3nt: TGTGCCAGTAGTATTTCGGGACAGGGGGCGTCCCCGTTAGTCTACGAGCAGTACTTC

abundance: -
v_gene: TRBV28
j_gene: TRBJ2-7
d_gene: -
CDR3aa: CASSFRGRGPSYEQYF
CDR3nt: TGTGCCAGCAGTTTTAGGGGGAGAGGACCCTCCTACGAGCAGTACTTC

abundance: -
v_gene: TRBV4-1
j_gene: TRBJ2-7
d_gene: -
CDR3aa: CASSQVGGNAYEQYF
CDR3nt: TGCGCCAGCAGCCAAGTAGGGGGAAATGCCTACGAGCAGTACTTC

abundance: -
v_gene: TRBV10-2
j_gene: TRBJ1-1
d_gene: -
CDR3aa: CASGDLGYTEAFF
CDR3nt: TGCGCCAGCGGGGACTTGGGGTACACTGAAGCTTTCTTT

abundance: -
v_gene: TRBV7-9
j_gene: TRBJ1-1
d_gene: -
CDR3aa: CASSPDRSGSEAFF
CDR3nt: TGTGCCAGCAGCCCGGACAGATCGGGTTCTGAAGCTTTCTTT

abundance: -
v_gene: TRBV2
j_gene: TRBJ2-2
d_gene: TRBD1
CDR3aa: CASSADRANTGELFF
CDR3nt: TGTGCCAGCAGCGCTGACAGGGCGAACACCGGGGAGCTGTTTTTT

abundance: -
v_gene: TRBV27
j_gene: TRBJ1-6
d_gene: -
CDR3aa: CASRQFRGHSPLHF
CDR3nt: TGTGCCAGCAGACAATTTAGGGGTCATTCACCCCTCCACTTT

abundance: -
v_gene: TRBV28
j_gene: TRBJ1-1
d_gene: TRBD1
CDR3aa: CASSSGQGAFTEAFF
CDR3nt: TGTGCCAGCAGTTCGGGGCAGGGGGCTTTCACTGAAGCTTTCTTT

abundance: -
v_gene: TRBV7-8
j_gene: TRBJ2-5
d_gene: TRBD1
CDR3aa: CASSNPGTGAPFEETQYF
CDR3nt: TGTGCCAGCAGCAACCCCGGGACAGGGGCGCCCTTCGAAGAGACCCAGTACTTC

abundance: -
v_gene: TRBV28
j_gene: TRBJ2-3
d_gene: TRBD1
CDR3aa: CASSLPGTGYLADTQYF
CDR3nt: TGTGCCAGCAGTTTACCCGGGACAGGGTATTTGGCAGATACGCAGTATTTT

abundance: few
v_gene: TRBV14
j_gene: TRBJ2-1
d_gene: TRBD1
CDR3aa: CASSRDSSYNEQFF
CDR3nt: TGTGCCAGCAGCCGGGACAGCTCCTACAATGAGCAGTTCTTC

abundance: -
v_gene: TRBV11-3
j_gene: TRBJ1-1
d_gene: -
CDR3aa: CASSSQPDTEAFF
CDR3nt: TGTGCCAGCAGCTCACAGCCTGACACTGAAGCTTTCTTT

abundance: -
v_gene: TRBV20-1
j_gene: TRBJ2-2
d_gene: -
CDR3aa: CSAPRTGELFF
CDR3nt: TGCAGTGCCCCCAGGACCGGGGAGCTGTTTTTT

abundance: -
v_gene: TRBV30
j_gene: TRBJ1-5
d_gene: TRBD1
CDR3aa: CAWAQGANQPQHF
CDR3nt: TGTGCCTGGGCACAGGGGGCGAATCAGCCCCAGCATTTT

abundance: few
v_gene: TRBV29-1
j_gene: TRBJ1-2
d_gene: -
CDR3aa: CSVEALGGSTNYGYTF
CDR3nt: TGCAGCGTTGAAGCCTTAGGGGGAAGTACTAACTATGGCTACACCTTC

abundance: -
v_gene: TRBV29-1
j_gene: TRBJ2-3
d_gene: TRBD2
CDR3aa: CSVEGGLAGDGTTDTQYF
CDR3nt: TGCAGCGTTGAAGGGGGACTAGCGGGAGACGGGACAACAGATACGCAGTATTTT

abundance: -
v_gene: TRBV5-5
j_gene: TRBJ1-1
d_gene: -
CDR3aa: CASSFIGQNTEAFF
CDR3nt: TGTGCCAGCAGCTTCATTGGACAGAACACTGAAGCTTTCTTT

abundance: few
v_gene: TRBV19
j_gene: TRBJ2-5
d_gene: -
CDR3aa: CASSSPGTGDQETQYF
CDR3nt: TGTGCCAGTAGTAGTCCCGGGACTGGTGACCAAGAGACCCAGTACTTC

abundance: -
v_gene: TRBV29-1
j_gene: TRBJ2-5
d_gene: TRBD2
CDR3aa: CSVEEAGGEETQYF
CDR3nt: TGCAGCGTTGAAGAAGCGGGAGGAGAAGAGACCCAGTACTTC

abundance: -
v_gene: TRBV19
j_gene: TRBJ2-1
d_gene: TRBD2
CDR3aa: CASSIGGTSGNEQFF
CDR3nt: TGTGCCAGTAGTATCGGAGGGACTAGCGGGAATGAGCAGTTCTTC

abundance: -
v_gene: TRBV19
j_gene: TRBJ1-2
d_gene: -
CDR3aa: CASSTDPTGGGYTF
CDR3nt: TGTGCCAGTAGTACCGATCCGACAGGCGGCGGCTACACCTTC

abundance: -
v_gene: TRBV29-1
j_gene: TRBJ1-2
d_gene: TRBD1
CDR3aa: CSVGGQFGYGYTF
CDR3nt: TGCAGCGTTGGGGGACAGTTTGGCTATGGCTACACCTTC